This T cell receptor (beta chain) was profiled in a study of blood T cell repertoires in COVID-19. CDR3 size: 16 residues. J lost 6 bases, V lost 5 bases, and 10 bases had no gene match. Per germline, CDR1 SEHNR and CDR2 FQNEAQ (reference sequence). In the original analysis: Amplified reference gene primers provided the basis for estimating nucleated cell counts. Clones were read by immunoSEQ multiplex PCR, and TCRdb kept only the in-frame ones, dropping some. Clone size and V and J calls were adopted from that table, with D and trimming inferred from the DNA. The sample carries 45,000 to 55,000 clones, 75% to 90% recorded once.

This receptor was taken from a man in his 60s with active COVID-19. The sequencing input was peripheral blood. The chain uses TRBV7-9 and TRBJ1-6; TRBD1 agrees at 7 bases. CDR3 coding DNA: TGTGCCAGCAGCCTAATTGGGGACAGAAGTAATTCACCCCTCCACTTT. Encoded protein: CASSLIGDRSNSPLHF.